This T cell receptor (beta chain) was sequenced in a study of CD4 T cells in relation to SARS-CoV-2 and coronaviruses. Whole-study context: The HLA restriction of the shared crossreactive spike epitopes was mapped. Findings and limits, study-wide: Roughly 65% of donors had memory CD4+ clonotypes crossrecognizing SARS-CoV-2 and common cold coronavirus spike.

Before the COVID-19 pandemic, during about 2011-2019, CD4+ T cells were taken from unexposed donors. Naive and memory CD4+ T cells came from enriched cryopreserved PBMCs. On this clone itself: Its target is not known.

V lost 5 bases to trimming and J lost 1 base, with 17 bases between them. In germline, CDR1 is SEHNR, CDR2 FQNEAQ (reference sequence). The CDR3 runs 16 residues. The table came from immunoSEQ multiplex PCR; TCRdb's copy has only in-frame clones and leaves some out. The table has nearly 70,000 clones, roughly 93% seen once; the top ten hold 0.23%. The receptor was isolated from a human donor in good health. Sequenced input: naive CD4+ T cells from PBMCs. As for subset: naive CD4+ T cells isolated by negative enrichment. This sequence joins TRBV7-9 and TRBJ2-5; no firm D call. CDR3 amino acids: CASSHALFRSQETQYF. The DNA for the CDR3 is TGTGCCAGCAGCCACGCCCTTTTTCGGAGCCAAGAGACCCAGTACTTC.